This T cell receptor beta chain comes out of a study of identical twins. The CDR3 is 15 amino acids. The germline V gene encodes CDR1 DFQATT and CDR2 SNEGSKA (reference sequence). V shed 4 bases and J shed 6 bases, with 16 bases lying between them. All of the donors were Caucasians in good health. Of note for this clonotype: Its antigen is still unknown.

TCRdb ran MiXCR on the 5' RACE reads and lists one entry per CDR3 protein. The table has nearly 900,000 distinct CDR3 sequences, about 12% seen once. General observations from the study: Cross-sectional statistical analysis, not tracking of the same donors, underpinned the conclusions. Insertions ran lower in abundant cord blood beta clonotypes, though not in memory repertoires. Analyses of zero insertions could, in part, be confounded by invariant MAIT and iNKT cells.

These data were also reused for a study on yellow fever vaccine responses in identical twins.

V usage is TRBV20-1 and J usage is TRBJ1-6, with a possible D match to TRBD1 (6 bases). The source is a woman under 30 in good health. Sequencing was done on a sample of PBMCs. CDR3 in amino acids: CSATPDRTTNSPLHF. The CDR3 DNA sequence: TGCAGTGCTACGCCAGACAGGACAACTAATTCACCCCTCCACTTT.